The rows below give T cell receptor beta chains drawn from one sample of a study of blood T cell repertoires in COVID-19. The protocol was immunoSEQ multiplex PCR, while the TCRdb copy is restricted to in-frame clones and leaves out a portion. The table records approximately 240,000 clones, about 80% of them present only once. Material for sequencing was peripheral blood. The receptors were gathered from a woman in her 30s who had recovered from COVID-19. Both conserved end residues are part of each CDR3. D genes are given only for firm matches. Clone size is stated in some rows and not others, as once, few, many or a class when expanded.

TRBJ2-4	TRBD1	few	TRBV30	TGTGCCTGGAGTATGGGGGGACAGGTTCAGTACTTC	CAWSMGGQVQYF
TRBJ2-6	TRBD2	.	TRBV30	TGTGCCTGGAGCGCGCTGGGGGAGGGCCCCCCTGGGGCCAACGTCCTGACTTTC	CAWSALGEGPPGANVLTF
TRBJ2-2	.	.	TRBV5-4	TGTGCCAGCAGCCTCCCGGTGGGGGGCACCGGGGAGCTGTTTTTT	CASSLPVGGTGELFF
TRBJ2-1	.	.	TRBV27	TGTGCCAGCAGTTCCCGGGAGCTCTACAATGAGCAGTTCTTC	CASSSRELYNEQFF
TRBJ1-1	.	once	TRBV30	TGTGCCTGGAACATGGGGGCCACTGAAGCTTTCTTT	CAWNMGATEAFF
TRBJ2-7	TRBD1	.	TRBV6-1	TGTGCCAGCAGTGAACTAGGGGGACAGACTTACGAGCAGTACTTC	CASSELGGQTYEQYF
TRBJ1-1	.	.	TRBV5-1	TGCGCCAGCAGCTCCTCGGGACAACCGAACACTGAAGCTTTCTTT	CASSSSGQPNTEAFF
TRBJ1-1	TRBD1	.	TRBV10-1	TGCGCCAGCCGGGACAGCGGGAACACTGAAGCTTTCTTT	CASRDSGNTEAFF
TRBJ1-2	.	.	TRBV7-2	TGTGCCAGCAGCGAGGGACTTTCCCCAAAGGGTGGCTACACCTTC	CASSEGLSPKGGYTF
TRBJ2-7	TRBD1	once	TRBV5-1	TGCGCCAGCAGCTTGGGGACAGGACGCGAGCAGTACTTC	CASSLGTGREQYF
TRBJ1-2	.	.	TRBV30	TGTGCCTGGAGTGCCGACAGGAGAACTAACTATGGCTACACCTTC	CAWSADRRTNYGYTF
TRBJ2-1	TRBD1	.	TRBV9	TGTGCCAGCAGCGGGGCCCTGGACAGGGCCGACAATGAGCAGTTCTTC	CASSGALDRADNEQFF
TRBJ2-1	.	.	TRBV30	TGTGCCTGGAGTATTCTAGCGGAGCAGTTCTTC	CAWSILAEQFF
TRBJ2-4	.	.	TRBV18	TGTGCCAGCTCACCACTGGGCAGGGATGATATTCAGTACTTC	CASSPLGRDDIQYF
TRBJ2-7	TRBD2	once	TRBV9	TGTGCCAGCTCGGTTTCAAGCGGGGGCTACTACGAGCAGTACTTC	CASSVSSGGYYEQYF
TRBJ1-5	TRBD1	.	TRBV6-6	TGTGCCAGCAGTTACCAGGGGGCCGATCAGCCCCAGCATTTT	CASSYQGADQPQHF
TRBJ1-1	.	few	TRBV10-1	TGCGCCAGCAGACAGGGCTTGAACACTGAAGCTTTCTTT	CASRQGLNTEAFF
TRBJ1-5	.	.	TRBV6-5	TGTGCCAGCAGTCACGGGACAACGGGACAGCCCCAGCATTTT	CASSHGTTGQPQHF
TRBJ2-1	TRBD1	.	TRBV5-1	TGCGCCAGCAGCTTGGGAGGACAGGCTTCGTACAATGAGCAGTTCTTC	CASSLGGQASYNEQFF
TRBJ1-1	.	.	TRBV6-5	TGTGCCAGCAGCCAACTTACCGACACTGAAGCTTTCTTT	CASSQLTDTEAFF
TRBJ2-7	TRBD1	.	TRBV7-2	TGTGCCAGCAGGCCGGGACAGGGGCCAGGCGAGCAGTACTTC	CASRPGQGPGEQYF
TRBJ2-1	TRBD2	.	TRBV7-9	TGTGCCAGCAGCCCACCGGGACTAGGGGTTCGTGAGCAGTTCTTC	CASSPPGLGVREQFF
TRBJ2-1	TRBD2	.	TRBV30	TGTGCCGGGAGCTCTAGCGGGTTCCCAAGCGAGCAGTTCTTC	CAGSSSGFPSEQFF
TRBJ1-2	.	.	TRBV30	TGTGCCTGGAGTGGACAGAACTATGGCTACACCTTC	CAWSGQNYGYTF
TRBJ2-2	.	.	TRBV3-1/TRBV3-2	TGTGCCAGCAGCCTCAGGGACACCGGGGAGCTGTTTTTT	CASSLRDTGELFF
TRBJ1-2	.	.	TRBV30	TGTGCCTGTCGCCGGGACTATGGCTACACCTTC	CACRRDYGYTF
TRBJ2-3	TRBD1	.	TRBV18	TGTGCCAGCTCACCCACAGGGGACGCAGATACGCAGTATTTT	CASSPTGDADTQYF
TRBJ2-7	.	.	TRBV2	TGTGCCAGCAGAGTCGGACTCGCCAGCTCCTACGAGCAGTACTTC	CASRVGLASSYEQYF
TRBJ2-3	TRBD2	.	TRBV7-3	TGTGCCAGCAGCTTAAGTAGCGGGAGTCTTGCAGATACGCAGTATTTT	CASSLSSGSLADTQYF
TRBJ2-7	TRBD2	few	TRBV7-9	TGTGCCAGCAGCTCCCCCAATCCGCGGGGGACGACTCCCCACTTC	CASSSPNPRGTTPHF
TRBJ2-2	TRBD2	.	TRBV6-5	TGTGCCAGCAGCCGGACTAGCGGTAACACCGGGGAGCTGTTTTTT	CASSRTSGNTGELFF
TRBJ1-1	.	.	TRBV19	TGTGCCAGTAGTATCCAGGATTCCGGCAGGGAAGCTTTCTTT	CASSIQDSGREAFF
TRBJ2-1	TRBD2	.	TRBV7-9	TGTGCCAGCAGCACCGGACTAGCGGGAGGGCCGTCCTACAATGAGCAGTTCTTC	CASSTGLAGGPSYNEQFF
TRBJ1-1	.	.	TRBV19	TGTGCCAGTAGTATAGGTGGGGGGGTATCCACTGAAGCTTTCTTT	CASSIGGGVSTEAFF
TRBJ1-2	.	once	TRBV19	TGTGCCAGTAGGGACGGCAGGGTCCATGGCTACACCTTC	CASRDGRVHGYTF
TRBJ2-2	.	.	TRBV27	TGTGCCAGCAGCGACACCGGGGAGCTGTTTTTT	CASSDTGELFF
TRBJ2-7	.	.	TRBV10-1	TGCGCCAGCAGTCAGGATCCTCTTAGAGAGCAGTACTTC	CASSQDPLREQYF